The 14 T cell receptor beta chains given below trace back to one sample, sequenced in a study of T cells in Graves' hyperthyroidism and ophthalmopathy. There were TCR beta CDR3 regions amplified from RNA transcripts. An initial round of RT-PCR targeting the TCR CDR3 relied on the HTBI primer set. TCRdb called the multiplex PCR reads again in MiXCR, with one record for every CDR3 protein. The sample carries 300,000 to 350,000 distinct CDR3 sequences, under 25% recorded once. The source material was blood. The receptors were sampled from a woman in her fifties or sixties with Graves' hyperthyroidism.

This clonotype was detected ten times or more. The CDR3 DNA reads TGTGCCAGTAGTATGATACGGGGAGTCGGAAGCAATCAGCCCCAGCATTTT. Amino acids: CASSMIRGVGSNQPQHF. V usage is TRBV19 and J usage is TRBJ1-5; D uncertain. The V and J ends lost 3 bases and 1 base respectively, with 16 bases between them. The CDR3 totals 17 residues. Germline loops: CDR1 LNHDA, CDR2 SQIVND (reference sequence).

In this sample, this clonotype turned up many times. For the CDR3, the DNA is TGCGCCAGCAGCTTGGAGGGGGCTCGGACTGAAGCTTTCTTT. Its protein product is CASSLEGARTEAFF. V usage is TRBV5-1 and J usage is TRBJ1-1, with 7 bases aligning to TRBD1. Germline V gives CDR1 SGHRS, CDR2 YFSETQ. V shed 0 bases and J 5 bases; nucleotides not matched to a gene: 4. The CDR3 is made up of 14 amino acids.

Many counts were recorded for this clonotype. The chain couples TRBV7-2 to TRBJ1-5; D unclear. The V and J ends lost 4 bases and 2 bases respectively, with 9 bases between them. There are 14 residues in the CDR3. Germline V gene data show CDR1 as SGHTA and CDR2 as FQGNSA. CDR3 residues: CASSSRAGNQPQHF. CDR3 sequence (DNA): TGTGCCAGCAGCTCTAGGGCGGGCAATCAGCCCCAGCATTTT.

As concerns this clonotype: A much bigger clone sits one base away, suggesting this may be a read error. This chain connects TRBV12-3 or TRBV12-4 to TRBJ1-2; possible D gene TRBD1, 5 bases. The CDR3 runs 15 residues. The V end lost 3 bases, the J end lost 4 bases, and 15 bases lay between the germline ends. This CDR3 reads CASSFGARASYGYTF. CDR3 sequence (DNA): TGTGCCAGCAGTTTCGGGGCCAGGGCTAGCTATGGCTACACCTTC.

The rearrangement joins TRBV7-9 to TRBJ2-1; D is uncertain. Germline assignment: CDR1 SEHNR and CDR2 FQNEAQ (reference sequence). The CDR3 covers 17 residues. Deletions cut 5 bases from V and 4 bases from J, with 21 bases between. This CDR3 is CASSPILSAEGYNEQFF. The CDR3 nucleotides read TGTGCCAGCAGCCCCATACTAAGCGCGGAAGGGTACAATGAGCAGTTCTTC.

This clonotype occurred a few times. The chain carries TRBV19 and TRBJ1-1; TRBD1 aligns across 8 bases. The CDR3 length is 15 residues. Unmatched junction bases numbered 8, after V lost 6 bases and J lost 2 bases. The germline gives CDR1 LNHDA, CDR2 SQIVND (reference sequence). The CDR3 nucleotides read TGTGCCAGTAGAGCGGACAGGGCAATAAACACTGAAGCTTTCTTT. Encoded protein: CASRADRAINTEAFF.

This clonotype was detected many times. CDR3 DNA: TGCAGTGCTAGCTTTCGGCAGATCGTGGGCACAGATACGCAGTATTTT. This encodes CSASFRQIVGTDTQYF. V is TRBV20-1 and J is TRBJ2-3; D is unresolved. CDR1 and CDR2 (germline): DFQATT, SNEGSKA (reference sequence). The CDR3 runs to 16 residues. Trimming took 3 bases from V and 1 from J, leaving 17 bases between them.

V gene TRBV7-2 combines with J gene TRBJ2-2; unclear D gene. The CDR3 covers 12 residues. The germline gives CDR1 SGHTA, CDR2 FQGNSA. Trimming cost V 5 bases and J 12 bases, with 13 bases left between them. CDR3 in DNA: TGTGCCAGCAGCCCCCAGTCCCAGCAGCTGTTTTTT. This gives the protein CASSPQSQQLFF. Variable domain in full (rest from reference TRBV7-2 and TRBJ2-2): GAGVSQSPSNKVTEKGKDVELRCDPISGHTALYWYRQSLGQGLEFLIYFQGNSAPDKSGLPSDRFSAERTGGSVSTLTIQRTQQEDSAVYLCASSPQSQQLFFGEGSRLTVL.

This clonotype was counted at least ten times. CDR3: CSASRDRHNSPLHF. The CDR3 DNA reads as TGCAGTGCTAGTCGGGACCGACATAATTCACCCCTCCACTTT. The V call is TRBV20-1, the J call TRBJ1-6; tentative D call: TRBD1 (5 bases). Looked up from germline, CDR1 is DFQATT and CDR2 is SNEGSKA (reference sequence). The ends were cut back, 3 bases at V and 5 bases at J, with 11 bases in the middle. The CDR3 contains 14 residues.

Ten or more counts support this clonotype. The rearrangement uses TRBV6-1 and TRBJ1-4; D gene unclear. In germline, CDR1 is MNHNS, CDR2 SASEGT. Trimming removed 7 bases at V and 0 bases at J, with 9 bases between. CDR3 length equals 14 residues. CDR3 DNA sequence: TGTGCCAGCACCTCCGGGACAACTAATGAAAAACTGTTTTTT. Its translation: CASTSGTTNEKLFF.

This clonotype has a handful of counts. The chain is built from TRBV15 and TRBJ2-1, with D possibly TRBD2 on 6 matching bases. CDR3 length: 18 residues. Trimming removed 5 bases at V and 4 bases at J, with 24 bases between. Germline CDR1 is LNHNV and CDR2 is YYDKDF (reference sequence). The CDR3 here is CATSGWGEAVHNYNEQFF. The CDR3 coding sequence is TGTGCCACCAGCGGGTGGGGGGAGGCTGTCCACAATTACAATGAGCAGTTCTTC.

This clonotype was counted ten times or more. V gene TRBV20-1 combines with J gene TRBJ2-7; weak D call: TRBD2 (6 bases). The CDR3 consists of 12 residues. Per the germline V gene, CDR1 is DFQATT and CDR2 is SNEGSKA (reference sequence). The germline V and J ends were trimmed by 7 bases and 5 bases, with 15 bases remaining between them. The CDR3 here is CSESRWGDEQYF. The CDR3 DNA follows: TGCAGTGAAAGTAGGTGGGGGGACGAGCAGTACTTC.

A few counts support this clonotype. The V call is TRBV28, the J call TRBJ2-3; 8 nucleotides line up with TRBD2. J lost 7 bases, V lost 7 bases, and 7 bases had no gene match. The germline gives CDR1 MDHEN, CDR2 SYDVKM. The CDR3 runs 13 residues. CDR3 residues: CASTSGTRNTQYF. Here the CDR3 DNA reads TGTGCCAGCACCTCTGGGACTAGGAATACGCAGTATTTT.

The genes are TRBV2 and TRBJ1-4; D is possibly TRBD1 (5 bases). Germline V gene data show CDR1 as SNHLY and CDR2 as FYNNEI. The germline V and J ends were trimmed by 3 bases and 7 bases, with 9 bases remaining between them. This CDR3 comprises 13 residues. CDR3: CASSERGSEKLFF. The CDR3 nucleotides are TGTGCCAGCAGTGAGAGGGGTAGTGAAAAACTGTTTTTT.